This T cell receptor (beta chain) was recovered during a study of naive and memory T cell subsets. V lost 3 bases and J lost 5; bases outside the gene matches: 5. Germline V CDR1 and CDR2: SGHVS, FQNEAQ. The CDR3 has 14 amino acids. On this clonotype: Its antigen is unidentified.

General study points: Potentially, T cell activation and differentiation skew this RNA-based measurement.

The library had UMIs added by 3' ligation of an oligonucleotide to TCR cDNA. Whole blood, 2.5 ml, came from adult healthy volunteers. Cells were not sorted; total RNA input targeted roughly 1 to 1000 ng. Amplification of ligated cDNA took four PCR rounds with SP2 and nested alpha and beta constant primers. Blood and skin TCR RNA was reverse transcribed with alpha and beta constant primers. TCRdb re-derived calls from the 5' RACE reads in MiXCR, one entry per CDR3 protein. The sample lists about 62,000 distinct CDR3 sequences, approximately 8.5% seen once, with 15% to 20% in the top ten. The J gene is TRBJ2-5, the V gene TRBV7-8; 8 bases are shared with TRBD1. This TCR derives from a female donor in good health. The CDR3 sequence: CASSFGNRGETQYF. As DNA, the CDR3 is TGTGCCAGCAGCTTCGGGAACAGGGGGGAGACCCAGTACTTC.